Each of the 29 T cell receptor beta chains below was sequenced from the same sample in a study of blood T cell repertoires in COVID-19. The method was immunoSEQ multiplex PCR; TCRdb's version includes in-frame clones alone and lacks a portion of them. The table lists roughly 75,000 clones, around 67% of them singletons. The specimen was peripheral blood. The receptors derive from a human donor with acute or convalescent COVID-19. The donor label of this sample is uncertain.

V gene TRBV12-3 or TRBV12-4 combines with J gene TRBJ2-7, with a weak D call TRBD1 (5 bases). This CDR3 is 11 amino acids long. Trimming removed 6 bases at V and 3 bases at J, with 6 bases between. The CDR3 region has the DNA TGTGCCAGCAGGCAGGGCTACGAGCAGTACTTC. It specifies CASRQGYEQYF.

V is TRBV5-5 and J is TRBJ2-7, with D possibly being TRBD2 (5 bases). The germline CDR1 and CDR2 sequences are SGHKS and YYEKEE (reference sequence). Trimming shortened V by 0 bases and J by 3 bases, and 13 bases separated the two germline ends. The CDR3 sequence is 15 residues long. The CDR3 coding sequence is TGTGCCAGCAGCTTGGAATCAAGCGGCATCTACGAGCAGTACTTC. It encodes CASSLESSGIYEQYF.

The V and J genes are TRBV19 and TRBJ2-3; tentative D call: TRBD2 (6 bases). The ends were cut back, 6 bases at V and 0 bases at J, with 10 bases in the middle. This CDR3 has 14 amino acids. The germline V gene has CDR1 LNHDA and CDR2 SQIVND (reference sequence). The DNA for the CDR3 is TGTGCCAGTAGGCCGGGGGTAAGCACAGATACGCAGTATTTT. This encodes CASRPGVSTDTQYF.

This clone was counted a few times. The chain is built from TRBV18 and TRBJ2-1; 12 positions match TRBD2. The length of the CDR3 is 17 residues. With 8 bases clipped from V and 0 bases from J, the junction kept 8 bases outside the gene matches. Germline V gene sequence: CDR1 KGHSH, CDR2 LQKENI. CDR3 sequence reads: CASTSSGRASSYNEQFF. CDR3 DNA sequence: TGTGCCAGCACCTCTAGCGGGAGGGCGAGCTCCTACAATGAGCAGTTCTTC.

The V gene is TRBV18, the J gene TRBJ1-5; D is uncertain. The CDR3 contains 15 residues. Germline lookup yields CDR1 KGHSH and CDR2 LQKENI. The V end lost 4 bases, the J end lost 1 base, and 11 bases lay between the germline ends. The CDR3 sequence: CASSLGLMSNQPQHF. CDR3 in DNA: TGTGCCAGCTCACTGGGCTTAATGAGCAATCAGCCCCAGCATTTT.

The V call is TRBV3-1 (or the pseudogene TRBV3-2), the J call TRBJ2-7; D gene unclear. CDR3 length: 14 residues. The germline V and J ends were trimmed by 4 bases and 3 bases, with 13 bases remaining between them. Germline V gene sequence: CDR1 LGHDT, CDR2 YNNKEL (reference sequence). This CDR3 is CASSRSLTDYEQYV. The CDR3 DNA sequence: TGTGCCAGCAGCCGCTCGCTCACAGACTACGAGCAGTACGTC.

DNA for the CDR3: TGTGCCACCAGCAGAGAGCGGTTGAGCACCGGGGAGCTGTTTTTT. Protein sequence: CATSRERLSTGELFF. The genes are TRBV15 and TRBJ2-2; D gene uncertain. The CDR3 is 15 residues long. V gave up 0 bases and J gave up 4 bases, with 9 bases separating them. Germline assignment: CDR1 LNHNV and CDR2 YYDKDF (reference sequence).

This sequence joins TRBV19 and TRBJ2-2; D call uncertain. The V and J ends lost 9 bases and 1 base respectively, with 6 bases between them. The germline CDR1 and CDR2 sequences are LNHDA and SQIVND (reference sequence). CDR3 length: 12 residues. CDR3 DNA: TGTGCCAGCCACAAGAACACCGGGGAGCTGTTTTTT. Translating gives CASHKNTGELFF.

This rearrangement joins TRBV28 to TRBJ1-1; possible D gene TRBD1, 5 bases. Trimming took 6 bases from V and 0 from J, leaving 14 bases between them. The CDR3 length is 15 residues. CDR1 is MDHEN, CDR2 SYDVKM, per germline. The CDR3 sequence is CASSGRGGMNTEAFF. In DNA, the CDR3 is TGTGCCAGCAGCGGACGTGGGGGGATGAACACTGAAGCTTTCTTT.

The chain uses TRBV5-1 and TRBJ1-3, with D possibly TRBD1 on 6 matching bases. CDR1 SGHRS and CDR2 YFSETQ come from the germline V gene. Trimming cost V 4 bases and J 0 bases, with 11 bases left between them. CDR3 length: 15 amino acids. The CDR3 protein is CASSEGDYSGNTIYF. The CDR3 DNA reads TGCGCCAGCAGCGAGGGGGACTACTCTGGAAACACCATATATTTT.

In this sample, this clone turned up a few times. In DNA form, the CDR3 reads TGTGCCAGCAGCCGAACTAGCGGGGTGGATACGCAGTATTTT. It codes for CASSRTSGVDTQYF. V is TRBV3-1 (or the pseudogene TRBV3-2) and J is TRBJ2-3, with 10 bases fitting TRBD2. Germline V gives CDR1 LGHDT, CDR2 YNNKEL (reference sequence). Germline trimming cut 4 bases from V and 6 bases from J; bases unmatched to any gene: 4. There are 14 residues in the CDR3.

The chain recombines TRBV28 with TRBJ2-7; TRBD2 matches 8 bases. CDR1 MDHEN and CDR2 SYDVKM come from the germline V gene. Trimming at V came to 6 bases and at J to 4 bases, leaving 8 bases not matched to a gene. This CDR3 comprises 14 residues. CDR3 sequence reads: CASSPSGTRYEQYV. The CDR3 bases are TGTGCCAGCAGCCCCTCCGGGACTAGGTACGAGCAGTACGTC.

The chain employs TRBV19 and TRBJ2-1; 7 bases line up with TRBD2. The CDR3 totals 15 residues. From germline, CDR1 is LNHDA and CDR2 SQIVND (reference sequence). V dropped 3 bases and J dropped 9; count of bases not matched to a gene: 11. The CDR3 DNA reads TGTGCCAGTAGTATCGGAGGCGGGGGAAGGCCTGAGCAGTTCTTC. It is translated as CASSIGGGGRPEQFF.

V is TRBV10-3 and J is TRBJ1-1; maybe TRBD1 (5 bases). CDR1 is ENHRY, CDR2 SYGVKD, per germline. Deletions cut 5 bases from V and 1 base from J, with 8 bases between. The CDR3 runs to 13 residues. DNA of the CDR3: TGTGCCATCAGTAAAGACAGGAACACTGAAGCTTTCTTT. It encodes CAISKDRNTEAFF.

V gene TRBV6-2 or TRBV6-3 combines with J gene TRBJ2-1; TRBD2 matches at 7 bases. This CDR3 is 15 amino acids long. V lost 0 bases to trimming and J lost 8 bases; unmatched junction nucleotides: 7. Germline CDR1 reads MNHEY; CDR2 reads SVGEGT. The CDR3 DNA sequence: TGTGCCAGCAGTTACTCGAGGGCGGGGGTTGATGAGCAGTTCTTC. This codes for CASSYSRAGVDEQFF.

The rearrangement joins TRBV19 to TRBJ2-3, with TRBD2 identical over 8 bases. The V gene end was trimmed by 5 bases and the J gene end by 5 bases; junction bases not matched to a gene: 6. This CDR3 has 14 residues. Germline-derived CDR1 and CDR2 are LNHDA and SQIVND (reference sequence). CDR3 coding DNA: TGTGCCAGTAGTGCCATAGCGGGGCGAGATACGCAGTATTTT. Amino acid sequence: CASSAIAGRDTQYF.

The V and J genes are TRBV9 and TRBJ2-5, with 10 bases aligning to TRBD2. Looked up from germline, CDR1 is SGDLS and CDR2 is YYNGEE. The CDR3 length is 17 residues. V lost 4 bases and J lost 4; bases outside the gene matches: 13. The CDR3 DNA sequence: TGTGCCAGCAGCAAGCTAGCGGGAGCGGGGCAGGGAGAGACCCAGTACTTC. This codes for CASSKLAGAGQGETQYF.

The V gene is TRBV3-1 (or the pseudogene TRBV3-2), the J gene TRBJ1-2; 7 nucleotides match TRBD1. This CDR3 has 13 amino acids. Trimming at V came to 4 bases and at J to 3 bases, leaving 2 bases not matched to a gene. Germline CDR1 and CDR2: LGHDT and YNNKEL (reference sequence). The CDR3 here is CASSPGTDYGYTF. In DNA, the CDR3 is TGTGCCAGCAGCCCTGGGACAGACTATGGCTACACCTTC.

The gene calls are TRBV14 and TRBJ1-2; no reliable D call. V dropped 0 bases and J dropped 7 bases, with 9 bases sitting between them. Looked up from germline, CDR1 is SGHDN and CDR2 is FVKESK. The length of the CDR3 is 13 residues. CDR3 sequence reads: CASSQERHSGYTF. CDR3 bases: TGTGCCAGCAGCCAAGAGCGCCACTCTGGCTACACCTTC. The whole variable domain, filled in from reference TRBV14 and TRBJ1-2, reads EAGVTQFPSHSVIEKGQTVTLRCDPISGHDNLYWYRRVMGKEIKFLLHFVKESKQDESGMPNNRFLAERTGGTYSTLKVQPAELEDSGVYFCASSQERHSGYTFGSGTRLTVV.

The chain uses TRBV21-1 and TRBJ2-1; the D call TRBD2 from the table was never checked on the DNA. TRBV21-1 constitutes a pseudogene. There are 15 residues in the CDR3. The CDR3, as DNA: TGTGCCAGCAGCAAAGGGAGCAGCTCCTACAATGAGCAGTTCTTC. It codes for CASSKGSSSYNEQFF.

V gene TRBV14 combines with J gene TRBJ2-7, with 7 nucleotides matching TRBD1. CDR3 length: 15 residues. Germline lookup yields CDR1 SGHDN and CDR2 FVKESK. V gave up 3 bases and J gave up 4 bases; unmatched junction bases: 9. The CDR3 region is CASSQRTGLAYEQYF. The CDR3, as DNA: TGTGCCAGCAGCCAGCGGACAGGTTTAGCATACGAGCAGTACTTC.

The gene calls are TRBV10-3 and TRBJ1-3; possibly TRBD1 for D (5 bases). Trimming took 4 bases from V and 4 from J, leaving 11 bases between them. In germline, CDR1 is ENHRY, CDR2 SYGVKD. This CDR3 region has 14 residues. The chain's CDR3 is CAISVAGMGNTIYF. As DNA, the CDR3 is TGTGCCATCAGTGTGGCAGGGATGGGAAACACCATATATTTT.

The V gene is TRBV18, the J gene TRBJ1-1; D is ambiguous. Trimming pared 0 bases from V and 1 base from J, leaving 9 bases between. Germline V lookup: CDR1 KGHSH, CDR2 LQKENI. There are 15 residues in the CDR3. In nucleotides, the CDR3 is TGTGCCAGCTCACCACCGTCCCAGCGGAACACTGAAGCTTTCTTT. Translation gives CASSPPSQRNTEAFF. The whole variable domain, remainder taken from reference TRBV18 and TRBJ1-1, is NAGVMQNPRHLVRRRGQEARLRCSPMKGHSHVYWYRQLPEEGLKFMVYLQKENIIDESGMPKERFSAEFPKEGPSILRIQQVVRGDSAAYFCASSPPSQRNTEAFFGQGTRLTVV.

This clone has only a few counts. The junction departs from germline at one end; a sequencing error may be responsible. V gene TRBV18 combines with J gene TRBJ1-5; 9 bases line up with TRBD1. The CDR3 is made up of 14 amino acids. Germline values: CDR1 KGHSH, CDR2 LQKENI. The CDR3 DNA is TGTGCCAGCTCGCCACAGGGGGCCGGTCAGCCCCAGCATTTT. It codes for CASSPQGAGQPQHF.

This sequence joins TRBV28 and TRBJ1-1; maybe TRBD1 (5 bases). CDR1 MDHEN and CDR2 SYDVKM come from the germline V gene. This CDR3 comprises 17 residues. The V end was cut by 4 bases, the J end by 7 bases, with 25 bases between. CDR3 DNA: TGTGCCAGCAGTTACCCCCCGGACACGATAAGGATGGGTGAAGCTTTCTTT. Its translation: CASSYPPDTIRMGEAFF.

The chain joins TRBV10-3 to TRBJ1-5; 9 nucleotides align to TRBD1. Germline values: CDR1 ENHRY, CDR2 SYGVKD. The J segment lost 6 bases and the V segment lost 4 bases, leaving 10 bases of the junction unmatched. There are 16 residues in the CDR3. CDR3 nucleotides: TGTGCCATCAGTGGTAATCCGGGACAGGGTTTTCAGCCCCAGCATTTT. This translates into CAISGNPGQGFQPQHF.

This chain uses TRBV19 with TRBJ1-5; D might be TRBD1 (5 bases). Germline V gene data show CDR1 as LNHDA and CDR2 as SQIVND (reference sequence). The CDR3 is 15 amino acids. V gave up 6 bases and J gave up 0 bases, with 12 bases separating them. The CDR3 spells CASRAPGNSNQPQHF. As DNA, the CDR3 is TGTGCCAGTAGGGCCCCAGGGAATAGCAATCAGCCCCAGCATTTT.

This chain links TRBV27 with TRBJ2-7; TRBD1 matches 7 bases. Germline CDR1 reads MNHEY; CDR2 reads SMNVEV (reference sequence). J lost 3 bases, V lost 2 bases, and 7 bases had no gene match. The CDR3 consists of 15 residues. The CDR3 sequence is CASSLEGAFLYEQYF. The CDR3 nucleotides read TGTGCCAGCAGTTTAGAGGGGGCCTTTCTCTACGAGCAGTACTTC.

This chain joins TRBV5-4 and TRBJ2-2; the D gene is possibly TRBD1 (6 bases). The germline V gene encodes CDR1 SGHNT and CDR2 YYREEE (reference sequence). The CDR3 covers 16 residues. Trimming left V 0 bases short and J 3 bases short, with 12 bases between. The CDR3 spells CASSLDGGADTGELFF. The CDR3 DNA reads as TGTGCCAGCAGCTTGGATGGGGGCGCGGACACCGGGGAGCTGTTTTTT.